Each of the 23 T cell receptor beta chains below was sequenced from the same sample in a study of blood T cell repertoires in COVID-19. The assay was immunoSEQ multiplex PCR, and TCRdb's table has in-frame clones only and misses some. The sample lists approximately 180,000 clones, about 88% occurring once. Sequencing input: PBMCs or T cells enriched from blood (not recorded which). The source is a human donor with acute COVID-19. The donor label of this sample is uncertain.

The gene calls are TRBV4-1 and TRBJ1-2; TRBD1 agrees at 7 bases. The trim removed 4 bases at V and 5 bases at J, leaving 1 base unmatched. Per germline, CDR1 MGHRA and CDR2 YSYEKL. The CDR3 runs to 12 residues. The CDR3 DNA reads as TGCGCCAGCAGCCCGGACAGGTATGGCTACACCTTC. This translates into CASSPDRYGYTF.

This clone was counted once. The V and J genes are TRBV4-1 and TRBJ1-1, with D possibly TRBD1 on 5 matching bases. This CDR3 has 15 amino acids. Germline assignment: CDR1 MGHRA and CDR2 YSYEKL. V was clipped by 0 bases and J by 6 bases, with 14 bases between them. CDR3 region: CASSQDPGRAAEAFF. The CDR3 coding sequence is TGCGCCAGCAGCCAAGATCCGGGCAGGGCGGCTGAAGCTTTCTTT.

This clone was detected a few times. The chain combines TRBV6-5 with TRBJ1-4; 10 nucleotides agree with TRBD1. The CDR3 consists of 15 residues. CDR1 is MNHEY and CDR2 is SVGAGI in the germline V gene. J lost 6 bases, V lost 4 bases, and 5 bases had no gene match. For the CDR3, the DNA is TGTGCCAGCAGTTTTACGGGACAGGGGCATGAAAAACTGTTTTTT. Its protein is CASSFTGQGHEKLFF.

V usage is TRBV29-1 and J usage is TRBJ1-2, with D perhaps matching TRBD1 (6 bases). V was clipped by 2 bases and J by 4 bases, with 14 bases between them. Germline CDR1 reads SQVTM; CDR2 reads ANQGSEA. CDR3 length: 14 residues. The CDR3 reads CSVESRGLFYGYTF. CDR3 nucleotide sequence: TGCAGCGTTGAATCCAGGGGCCTATTCTATGGCTACACCTTC.

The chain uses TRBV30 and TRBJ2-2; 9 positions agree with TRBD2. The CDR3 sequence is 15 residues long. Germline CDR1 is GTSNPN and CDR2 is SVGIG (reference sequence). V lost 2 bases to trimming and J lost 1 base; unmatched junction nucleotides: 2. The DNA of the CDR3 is TGTGCCTGGAGTAGCGGGGGGATGAACACCGGGGAGCTGTTTTTT. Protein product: CAWSSGGMNTGELFF.

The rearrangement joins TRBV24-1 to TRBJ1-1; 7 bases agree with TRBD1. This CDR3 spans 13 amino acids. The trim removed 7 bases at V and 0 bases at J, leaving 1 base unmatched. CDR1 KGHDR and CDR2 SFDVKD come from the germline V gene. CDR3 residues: CATRQGLNTEAFF. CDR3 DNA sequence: TGTGCCACCAGACAGGGGTTGAACACTGAAGCTTTCTTT.

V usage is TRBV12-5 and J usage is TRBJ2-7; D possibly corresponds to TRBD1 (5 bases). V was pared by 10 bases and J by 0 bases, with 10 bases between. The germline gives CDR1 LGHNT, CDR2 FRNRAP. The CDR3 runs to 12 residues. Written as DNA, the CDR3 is TGTGCTAAGGACATTCGCTCCTACGAGCAGTACTTC. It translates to CAKDIRSYEQYF.

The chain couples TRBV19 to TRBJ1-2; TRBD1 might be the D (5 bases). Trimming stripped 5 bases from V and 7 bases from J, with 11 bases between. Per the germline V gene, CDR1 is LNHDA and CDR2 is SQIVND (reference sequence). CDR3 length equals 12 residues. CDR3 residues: CASSFSRGGYTF. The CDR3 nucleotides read TGTGCCAGTAGTTTCAGTAGGGGTGGCTACACCTTC. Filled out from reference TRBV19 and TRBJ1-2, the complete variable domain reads DGGITQSPKYLFRKEGQNVTLSCEQNLNHDAMYWYRQDPGQGLRLIYYSQIVNDFQKGDIAEGYSVSREKKESFPLTVTSAQKNPTAFYLCASSFSRGGYTFGSGTRLTVV.

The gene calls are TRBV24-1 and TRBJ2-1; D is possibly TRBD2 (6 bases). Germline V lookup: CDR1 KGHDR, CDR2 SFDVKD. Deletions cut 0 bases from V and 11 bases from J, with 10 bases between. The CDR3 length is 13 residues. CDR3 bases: TGTGCCACCAGTGATTTGCACGGGGGACAGCAGTTCTTC. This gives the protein CATSDLHGGQQFF.

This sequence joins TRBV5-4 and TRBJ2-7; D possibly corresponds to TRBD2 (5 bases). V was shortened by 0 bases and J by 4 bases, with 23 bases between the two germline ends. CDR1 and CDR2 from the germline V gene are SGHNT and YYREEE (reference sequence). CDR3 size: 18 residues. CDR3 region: CASSLVTIDPSSGYEQYF. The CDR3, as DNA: TGTGCCAGCAGCTTGGTGACTATTGATCCCTCGTCCGGATACGAGCAGTACTTC.

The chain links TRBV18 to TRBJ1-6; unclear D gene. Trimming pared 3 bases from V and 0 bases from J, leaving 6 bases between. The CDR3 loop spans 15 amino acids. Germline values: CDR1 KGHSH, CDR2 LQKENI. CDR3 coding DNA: TGTGCCAGCTCACCCAGAAGCTCCTATAATTCACCCCTCCACTTT. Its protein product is CASSPRSSYNSPLHF.

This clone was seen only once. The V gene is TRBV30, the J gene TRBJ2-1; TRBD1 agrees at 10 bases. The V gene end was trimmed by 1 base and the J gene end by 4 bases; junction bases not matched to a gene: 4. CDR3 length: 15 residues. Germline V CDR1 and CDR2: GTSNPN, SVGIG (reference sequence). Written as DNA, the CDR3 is TGTGCCTGGAGTGGCGGGACAGGGGTTTACAATGAGCAGTTCTTC. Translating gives CAWSGGTGVYNEQFF.

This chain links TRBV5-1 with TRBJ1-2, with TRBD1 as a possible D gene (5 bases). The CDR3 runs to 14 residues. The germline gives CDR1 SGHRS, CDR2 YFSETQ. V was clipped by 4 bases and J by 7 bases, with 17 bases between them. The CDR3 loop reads CASSPNPDGGGYTF. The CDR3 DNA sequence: TGCGCCAGCAGCCCAAATCCGGACGGGGGTGGCTACACCTTC.

DNA for the CDR3: TGTGCCACCAGTGATTCCCTCCCTAATTCACCCCTCCACTTT. Its protein product is CATSDSLPNSPLHF. V is TRBV24-1 and J is TRBJ1-6; D call uncertain. The germline V gene encodes CDR1 KGHDR and CDR2 SFDVKD. The V gene lost 2 bases and the J gene lost 6 bases, with 7 bases spanning the gap. The CDR3 has 14 residues.

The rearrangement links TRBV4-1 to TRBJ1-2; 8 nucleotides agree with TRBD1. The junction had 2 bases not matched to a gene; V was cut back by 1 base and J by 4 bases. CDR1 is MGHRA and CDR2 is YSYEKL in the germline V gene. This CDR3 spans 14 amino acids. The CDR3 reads CASSQGTGSYGYTF. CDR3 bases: TGCGCCAGCAGCCAAGGGACAGGGAGCTATGGCTACACCTTC.

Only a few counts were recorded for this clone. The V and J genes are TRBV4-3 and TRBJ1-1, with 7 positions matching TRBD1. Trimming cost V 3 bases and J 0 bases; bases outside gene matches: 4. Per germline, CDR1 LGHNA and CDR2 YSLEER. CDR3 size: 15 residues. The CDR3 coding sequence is TGCGCCAGCAGCCAGTCCGGGACAGTGAACACTGAAGCTTTCTTT. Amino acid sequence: CASSQSGTVNTEAFF.

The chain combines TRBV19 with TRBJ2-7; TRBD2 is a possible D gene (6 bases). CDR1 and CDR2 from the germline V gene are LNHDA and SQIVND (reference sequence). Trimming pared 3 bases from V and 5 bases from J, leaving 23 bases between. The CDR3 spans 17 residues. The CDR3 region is CASSMGVGRGMPDEQYF. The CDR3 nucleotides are TGTGCCAGTAGTATGGGAGTTGGACGGGGGATGCCGGACGAGCAGTACTTC.

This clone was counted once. The CDR3 DNA follows: TGTGCCGCGAGTTCCCAGGGTCGCGCTTTCTTT. Protein: CAASSQGRAFF. This chain connects TRBV24-1 to TRBJ1-1, with D possibly TRBD1 on 5 matching bases. Trimming removed 12 bases from V and 11 bases from J, with 18 bases in between. The CDR3 runs to 11 residues. CDR1 KGHDR and CDR2 SFDVKD come from the germline V gene.

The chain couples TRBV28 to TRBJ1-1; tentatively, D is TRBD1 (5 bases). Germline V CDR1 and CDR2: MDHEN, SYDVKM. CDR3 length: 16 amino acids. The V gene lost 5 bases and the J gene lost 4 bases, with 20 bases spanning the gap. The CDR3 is CASSTPRGTSVTEAFF. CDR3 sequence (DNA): TGTGCCAGCAGTACCCCTAGGGGCACCTCCGTCACTGAAGCTTTCTTT.

CDR3 nucleotides: TGTGCCAGCAGTCTAATCAGGGTTTCCTACGAGCAGTACTTC. It specifies CASSLIRVSYEQYF. The V call is TRBV5-5, the J call TRBJ2-7; tentative D call: TRBD1 (5 bases). Trimming pared 5 bases from V and 1 base from J, leaving 13 bases between. CDR3 length: 14 amino acids. CDR1 SGHKS and CDR2 YYEKEE come from the germline V gene (reference sequence).

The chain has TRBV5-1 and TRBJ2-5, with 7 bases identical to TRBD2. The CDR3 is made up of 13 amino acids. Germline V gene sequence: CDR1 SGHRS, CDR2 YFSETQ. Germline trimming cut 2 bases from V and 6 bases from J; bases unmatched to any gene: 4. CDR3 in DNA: TGCGCCAGCAGCTTACGGGAGGTGCAGACCCAGTACTTC. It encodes CASSLREVQTQYF.

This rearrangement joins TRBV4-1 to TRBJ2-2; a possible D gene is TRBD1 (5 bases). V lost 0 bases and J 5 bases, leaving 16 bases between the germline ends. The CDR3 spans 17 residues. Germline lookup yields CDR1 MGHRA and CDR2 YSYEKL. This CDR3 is CASSQDIWQGWTGELFF. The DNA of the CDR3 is TGCGCCAGCAGCCAAGATATTTGGCAGGGTTGGACCGGGGAGCTGTTTTTT.

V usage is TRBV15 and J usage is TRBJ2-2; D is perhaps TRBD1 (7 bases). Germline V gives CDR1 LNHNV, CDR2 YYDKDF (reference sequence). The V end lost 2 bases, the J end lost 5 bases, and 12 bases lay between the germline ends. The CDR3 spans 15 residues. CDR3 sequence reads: CATSRPGGRTGELFF. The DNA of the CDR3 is TGTGCCACCAGCAGACCAGGGGGGAGAACCGGGGAGCTGTTTTTT.